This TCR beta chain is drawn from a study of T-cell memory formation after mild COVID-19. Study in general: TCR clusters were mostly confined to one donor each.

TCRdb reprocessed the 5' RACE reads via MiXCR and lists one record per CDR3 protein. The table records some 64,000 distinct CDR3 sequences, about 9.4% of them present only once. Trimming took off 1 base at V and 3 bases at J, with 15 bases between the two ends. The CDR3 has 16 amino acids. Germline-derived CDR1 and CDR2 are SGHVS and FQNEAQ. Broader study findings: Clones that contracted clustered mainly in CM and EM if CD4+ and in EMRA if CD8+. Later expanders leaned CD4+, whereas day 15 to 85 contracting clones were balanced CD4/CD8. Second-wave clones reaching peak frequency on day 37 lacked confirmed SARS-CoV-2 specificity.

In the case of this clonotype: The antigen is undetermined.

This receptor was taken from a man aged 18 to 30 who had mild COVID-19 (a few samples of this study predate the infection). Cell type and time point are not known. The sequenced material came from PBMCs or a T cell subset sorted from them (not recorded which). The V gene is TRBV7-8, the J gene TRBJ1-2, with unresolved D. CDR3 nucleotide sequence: TGTGCCAGCAGCTTAGTATGGGAGAGGGAGGACTATGGCTACACCTTC. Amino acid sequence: CASSLVWEREDYGYTF.